The T cell receptor beta chain under discussion was sequenced for a study of graft-versus-host responses after intestinal transplantation. Findings and caveats of the study: Recipient marrow contained GvH clones, some of which appeared first in ileum or blood.

On this clone itself: Antigen unknown.

Lamina propria and intraepithelial lymphocytes were released by processing graft tissue. The CDR3 totals 14 residues. Per the germline V gene, CDR1 is SGHNT and CDR2 is YENEEA. With 6 bases removed from V and 0 bases from J, the gap between germline ends came to 11 bases. Some clones are missing from TCRdb's copy, which holds only in-frame ones; the method was immunoSEQ multiplex PCR. This table has around 21,000 clones, around three quarters appearing once. The J gene is TRBJ1-1, the V gene TRBV11-3; tentatively, D is TRBD1 (5 bases). The specimen was ileum tissue, collected less than 21 days after intestinal transplant. The TCR sequence derives from a human patient who received an intestinal transplant, so some T cells may come from the graft donor. The CDR3 bases are TGTGCCAGCAGTTCAACAGGAATGAACACTGAAGCTTTCTTT. Its translation: CASSSTGMNTEAFF.